What follows is one T cell receptor (beta chain) and its context. Its antigen is currently unknown. The authors ran the assay at deep level. Profiled with immunoSEQ multiplex PCR; TCRdb holds only in-frame clones, not every one. The table shows about 1 million clones, with under 80% occurring only once. Deletions cut 5 bases from V and 0 bases from J, with 12 bases between. The CDR3 covers 15 residues. CDR1 is SGHVS and CDR2 is FQNEAQ in the germline V gene. The data belong to a study of shared clonotypes between healthy human individuals. Study outcomes and limitations: Estimated clonotype richness was generally higher in naive than memory subsets.

CD4+ cells were split into CD45RA+ naive and CD45RA-negative memory subsets. The V gene is TRBV7-8, the J gene TRBJ2-3; D remains unclear. The sequencing sample was made of memory CD4+ T cells sorted from blood. Documented subset: CD45RA-negative fraction. This sequence originates from a man aged 18 to 29 in good health. CDR3 loop: CASSEDGGSTDTQYF. The CDR3 DNA sequence: TGTGCCAGCAGCGAGGACGGCGGAAGCACAGATACGCAGTATTTT.